This T cell receptor (beta chain) was sequenced in a study of beta chain features in type 1 diabetes. CD4+ naive, central memory, regulatory and stem cell-like memory subsets were isolated by sorting on CD45RO/CCR7/CD25/CD127/CD95/CD27. With respect to this clone: Its antigen is not identified.

The germline gives CDR1 WSHSY, CDR2 SAAADI. Trimming removed 5 bases at V and 8 bases at J, with 9 bases between. The CDR3 extends over 12 amino acids. Regarding the study as a whole: Shortening that was moderate but significant affected the TCRB CDR3s of Type 1 diabetes patients in all four CD4+ subsets. For patients, the naive, central memory and Treg TCRB repertoires appeared more alike than for healthy donors.

Reverse transcribing all isolated RNA meant expressed TCRB transcripts were sequenced. TCRdb's copy holds only in-frame clones and misses some; the assay was immunoSEQ multiplex PCR. The sample yields roughly 100,000 clones, 25% to 35% seen once. This chain uses TRBV10-2 with TRBJ1-4; tentative D call: TRBD1 (5 bases). The sequencing input was central memory CD4+ T cells from blood. This sequence was found in a woman under 30 with type 1 diabetes. CDR3 sequence (DNA): TGCGCCAGCAGTCAGGGCTGGGAAAAACTGTTTTTT. Translated, it gives CASSQGWEKLFF.